Many counts were recorded for the clone carrying this TCR beta chain. No antigen is known for it. This specimen belongs to a study of CD8 T cells in ankylosing spondylitis. The CDR3 contains 13 residues. Trimming cost V 6 bases and J 6 bases, with 12 bases left between them. General observations from the study: In synovial fluid and blood from reactive arthritis, some motif variants were previously reported. In ankylosing spondylitis patients, matched synovial fluid reportedly showed significant enrichment of disease-linked clones.

TCRdb passed the 5' RACE reads through MiXCR, listing each CDR3 protein once. In the table there are just under 350,000 distinct CDR3 sequences, about 14% of which are singletons. The source of this sequence is a male donor with ankylosing spondylitis or in good health (not recorded which). The sample was blood, either unsorted or a sorted T cell fraction (not recorded which). The gene calls are TRBV12-3 or TRBV12-4 and TRBJ1-5; TRBD1 might be the D (6 bases). The CDR3 DNA is TGTGCCAGCAGCTCAACAGGGTTTCAGCCCCAGCATTTT. It codes for CASSSTGFQPQHF.